The T cell receptor beta chain under discussion was sequenced for a study of blood T cell repertoires in COVID-19. Patients at the Seattle site were enrolled during active infection and followed longitudinally. Germline loops: CDR1 SEHNR, CDR2 FQNEAQ (reference sequence). Trimming at V came to 5 bases and at J to 0 bases, leaving 14 bases not matched to a gene. This CDR3 is built from 18 residues. TCRdb's table, derived via immunoSEQ multiplex PCR, lists solely in-frame clones and lacks some. This table has roughly 570,000 clones, roughly 89% appearing once. The specimen sequenced was peripheral blood. The TCR comes from a woman aged 45 to 65 with COVID-19, enrolled during active disease. This chain joins TRBV7-9 and TRBJ1-1; 8 nucleotides align to TRBD1. CDR3 protein: CASSPGTGVFTMNTEAFF. CDR3 nucleotides: TGTGCCAGCAGCCCCGGGACAGGCGTCTTTACAATGAACACTGAAGCTTTCTTT.